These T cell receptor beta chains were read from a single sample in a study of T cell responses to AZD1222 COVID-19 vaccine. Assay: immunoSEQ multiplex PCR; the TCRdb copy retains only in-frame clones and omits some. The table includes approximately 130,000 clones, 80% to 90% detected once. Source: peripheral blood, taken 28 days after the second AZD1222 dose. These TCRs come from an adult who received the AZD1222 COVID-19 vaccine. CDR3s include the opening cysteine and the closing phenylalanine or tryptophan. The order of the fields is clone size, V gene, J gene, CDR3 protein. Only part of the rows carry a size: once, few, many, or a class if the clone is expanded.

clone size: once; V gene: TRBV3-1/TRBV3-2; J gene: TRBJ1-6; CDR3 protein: CASSPRNRDSPLHF
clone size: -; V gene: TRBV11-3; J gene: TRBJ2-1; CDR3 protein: CASSLSGREQFF
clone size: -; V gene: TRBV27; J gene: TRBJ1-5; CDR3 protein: CASRPTGTSNQPQHF
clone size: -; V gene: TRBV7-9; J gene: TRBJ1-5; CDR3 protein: CASSLDAGAREPQHF
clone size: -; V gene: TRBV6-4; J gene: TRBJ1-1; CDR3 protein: CASSDPPQVAGWGLNTEAFF
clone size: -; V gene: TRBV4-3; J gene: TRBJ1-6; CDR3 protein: CASSQDVESPLHF
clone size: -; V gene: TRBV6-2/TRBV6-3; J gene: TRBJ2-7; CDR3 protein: CASSYCFYRGCEQYF
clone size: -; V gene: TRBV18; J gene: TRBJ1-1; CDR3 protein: CASSPGRGTEAFF
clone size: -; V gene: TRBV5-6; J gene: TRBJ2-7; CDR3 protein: CASSLEGSTSSYEQYF
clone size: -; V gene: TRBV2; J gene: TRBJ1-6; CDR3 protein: CASSGAPSSYNSPLHF
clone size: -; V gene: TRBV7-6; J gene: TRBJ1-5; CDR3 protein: CASSLMSNQPQHF
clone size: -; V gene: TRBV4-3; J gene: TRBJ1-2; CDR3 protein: CASSQDRGYGYTF
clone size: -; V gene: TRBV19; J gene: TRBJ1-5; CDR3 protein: CASSIAGNGGPQHF
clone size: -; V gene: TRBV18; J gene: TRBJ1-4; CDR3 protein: CASSPTGLRNEKLFF
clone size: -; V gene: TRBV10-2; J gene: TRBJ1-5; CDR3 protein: CASKGGAADQPQHF
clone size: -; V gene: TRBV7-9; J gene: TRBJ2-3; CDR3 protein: CASTKGAFTDTQYF
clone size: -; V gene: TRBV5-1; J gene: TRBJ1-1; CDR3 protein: CASSLTGNTEAFF
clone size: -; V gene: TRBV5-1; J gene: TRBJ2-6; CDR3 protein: CASSSPRQGANVLTF
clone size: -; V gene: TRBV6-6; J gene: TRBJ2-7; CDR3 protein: CASSAPGTSSYEQYF
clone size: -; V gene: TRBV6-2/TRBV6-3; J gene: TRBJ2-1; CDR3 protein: CASSYSRDYNEQFF
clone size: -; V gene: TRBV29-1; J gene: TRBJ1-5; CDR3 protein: CSASGTGTNQPQHF
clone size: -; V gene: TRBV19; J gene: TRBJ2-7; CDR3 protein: CASGGDSHSYEQYF
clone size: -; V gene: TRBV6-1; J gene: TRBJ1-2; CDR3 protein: CASSEAQDRFYGYTF
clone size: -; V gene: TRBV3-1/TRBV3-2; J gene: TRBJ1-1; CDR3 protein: CASSQDRTDTEAFF
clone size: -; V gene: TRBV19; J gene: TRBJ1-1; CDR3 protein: CASSMRAAGNTEAFF
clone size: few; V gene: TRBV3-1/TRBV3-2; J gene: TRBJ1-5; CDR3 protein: CASSLDLNPVQPQHF
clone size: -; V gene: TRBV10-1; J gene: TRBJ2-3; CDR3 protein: CASSGLKTDTQYF
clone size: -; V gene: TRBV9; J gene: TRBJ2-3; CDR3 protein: CASSEGVVVEASTDTQYF
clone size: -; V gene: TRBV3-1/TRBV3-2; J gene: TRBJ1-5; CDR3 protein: CASSQGGTYQPQHF
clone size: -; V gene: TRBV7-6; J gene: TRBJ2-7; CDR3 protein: CASSWAGDTSEQYF
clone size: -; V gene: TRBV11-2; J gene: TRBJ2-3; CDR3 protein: CASSSGASGYTDTQYF
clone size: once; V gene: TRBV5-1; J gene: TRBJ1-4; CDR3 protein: CASSGMTGGGEKLFF